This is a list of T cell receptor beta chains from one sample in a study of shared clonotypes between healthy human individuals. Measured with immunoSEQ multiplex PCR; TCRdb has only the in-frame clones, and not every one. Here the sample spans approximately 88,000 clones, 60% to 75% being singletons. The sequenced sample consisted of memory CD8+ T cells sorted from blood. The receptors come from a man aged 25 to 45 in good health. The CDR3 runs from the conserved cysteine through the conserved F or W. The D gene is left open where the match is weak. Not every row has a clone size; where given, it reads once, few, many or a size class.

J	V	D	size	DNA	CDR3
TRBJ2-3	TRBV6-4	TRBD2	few	TGTGCCAGCAGTGACAGGGGCGGGAGCGGCCCAGATACGCAGTATTTT	CASSDRGGSGPDTQYF
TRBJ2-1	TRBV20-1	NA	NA	TGCAGTGCTAGTGGCCGTAATGAGCAGTTCTTC	CSASGRNEQFF
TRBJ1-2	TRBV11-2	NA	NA	TGTGCCAGCAGCTTAGGCTCTGGCGGCTACACCTTC	CASSLGSGGYTF
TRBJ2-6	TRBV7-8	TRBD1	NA	TGTGCCAGCAGCTGGGGGACAGGGAGTGGGGCTGGGGCCAACGTCCTGACTTTC	CASSWGTGSGAGANVLTF
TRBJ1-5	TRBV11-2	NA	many	TGTGCCAGCAGCCGCGCAGGGAACAATCAGCCCCAGCATTTT	CASSRAGNNQPQHF
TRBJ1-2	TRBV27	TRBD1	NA	TGTGCCAGCAGGCCACAGGGGTACGGGGAACCTCACTATGGCTACACCTTC	CASRPQGYGEPHYGYTF
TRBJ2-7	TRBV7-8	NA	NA	TGTGCCAGCAGCCGCAGGGACACCGCCTACGAGCAGTACTTC	CASSRRDTAYEQYF
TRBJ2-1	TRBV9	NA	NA	TGTGCCAGCAGCCTGGGGGTTGGAACAGGGATCTTAACAAATGAGCAGTTCTTC	CASSLGVGTGILTNEQFF
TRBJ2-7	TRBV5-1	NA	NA	TGCGCCAGCAGCCGCGACGGGGACTACGAGCAGTACTTC	CASSRDGDYEQYF
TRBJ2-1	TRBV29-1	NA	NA	TGCAGCGTTCTTCCCCCCCCTGGCGGAGTCTACAATGAGCAGTTCTTC	CSVLPPPGGVYNEQFF
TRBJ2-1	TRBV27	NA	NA	TGTGCCAGCAGTTTATCGAGGAGAAATGAGCAGTTCTTC	CASSLSRRNEQFF
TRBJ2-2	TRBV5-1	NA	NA	TGCGCCAGCAGCTTGTACAGTGGAGGGGCCGGGGAGCTGTTTTTT	CASSLYSGGAGELFF
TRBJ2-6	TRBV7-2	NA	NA	TGTGCCAGCAGCTTAGGGTGGGGCCCCGGGGCCAACGTCCTGACTTTC	CASSLGWGPGANVLTF
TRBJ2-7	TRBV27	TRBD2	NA	TGTGCCAGCAGTTTCGCGGGAGGATCCTACGAGCAGTACTTC	CASSFAGGSYEQYF
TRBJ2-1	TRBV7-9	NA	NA	TGTGCCAGCAGCCCAGGATCAGAGTACAATGAGCAGTTCTTC	CASSPGSEYNEQFF
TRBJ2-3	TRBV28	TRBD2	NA	TGTGCCACCTCTATCCCCCCGGGACTAGCGGGAGAAGAATCCTCGGATACGCAGTATTTT	CATSIPPGLAGEESSDTQYF
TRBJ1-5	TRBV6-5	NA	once	TGTGCCAGCAGTTACAGGCCAGTTGGTCAGCCCCAGCATTTT	CASSYRPVGQPQHF
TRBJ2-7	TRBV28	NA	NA	TGTGCCAGCAGTACCTTGTACGAGCAGTACTTC	CASSTLYEQYF
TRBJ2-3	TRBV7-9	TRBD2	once	TGTGCCAGCAGCTCCCCACTAGCGTTCTCGACAGATACGCAGTATTTT	CASSSPLAFSTDTQYF
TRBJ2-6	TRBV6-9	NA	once	TGTGCCAGCAGTCTCTATATACGACAAAGTCGGGCCAACGTCCTGACTTTC	CASSLYIRQSRANVLTF
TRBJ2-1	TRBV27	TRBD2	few	TGTGCCAGCAGTCCGGGACTAGCGATTACCTACAATGAGCAGTTCTTC	CASSPGLAITYNEQFF
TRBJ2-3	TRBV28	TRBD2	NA	TGTGCCAGCAGCGATAGCGGGAGGGGAGGCACAGATACGCAGTATTTT	CASSDSGRGGTDTQYF
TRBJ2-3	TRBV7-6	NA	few	TGTGCCAGCAGCTTAGAAGTCTGGGCAGATACGCAGTATTTT	CASSLEVWADTQYF
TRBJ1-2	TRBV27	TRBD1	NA	TGTGCCAGCAGTTTATTCAGGGGGCTCTATGGCTACACCTTC	CASSLFRGLYGYTF
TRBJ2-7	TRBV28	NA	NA	TGTGCCAGCGGCCCGGGCCATACCTACGAGCAGTACTTC	CASGPGHTYEQYF
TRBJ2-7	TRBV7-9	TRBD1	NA	TGTGCCAGCAGCCCAAGACAGGGTGATTACGAGCAGTACTTC	CASSPRQGDYEQYF
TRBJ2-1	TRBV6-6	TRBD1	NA	TGTGCCAGCAGTTTGACAGGGGCTGGCTACAATGAGCAGTTCTTC	CASSLTGAGYNEQFF
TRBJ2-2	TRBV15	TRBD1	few	TGTGCCACCAGCAGAGATCTGACAGGGGGAGCGGAGCTGTTTTTT	CATSRDLTGGAELFF
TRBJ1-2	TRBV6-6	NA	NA	TGTGCCAGCAGTCAAATACGGGATGGCTACACCTTC	CASSQIRDGYTF
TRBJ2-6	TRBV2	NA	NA	TGTGCCAGCAGCGCCGGGTCGTCAGGGGCCAACGTCCTGACTTTC	CASSAGSSGANVLTF
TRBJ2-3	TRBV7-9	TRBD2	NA	TGTGCCAGCAGCCCATTTACCACGCTAGCGGGAGACACAGATACGCAGTATTTT	CASSPFTTLAGDTDTQYF
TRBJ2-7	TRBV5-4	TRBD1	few	TGTGCCAGCAGCTCAACAGGGGAACGGTACGAGCAGTACTTC	CASSSTGERYEQYF
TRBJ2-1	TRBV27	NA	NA	TGTGCCAGCACGAGTGGCGGGACCTACAATGAGCAGTTCTTC	CASTSGGTYNEQFF
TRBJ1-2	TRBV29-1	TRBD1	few	TGCAGCGTCTCCCCCGGGACAGCAGACTATGGCTACACCTTC	CSVSPGTADYGYTF
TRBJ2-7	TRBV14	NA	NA	TGTGCCAGCAGCCAGAGGGGCCAGGGCTACGAGCAGTACTTC	CASSQRGQGYEQYF
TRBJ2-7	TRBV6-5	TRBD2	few	TGTGCCAGCCGTAGCGGGAGCGAGCAGTACTTC	CASRSGSEQYF
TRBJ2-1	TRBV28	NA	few	TGTGCATCCGCCTACAATGAGCAGTTCTTC	CASAYNEQFF
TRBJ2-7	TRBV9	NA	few	TGTGCCAGCAGCGTAGGGATGACCACCAGCGAGCAGTACTTC	CASSVGMTTSEQYF
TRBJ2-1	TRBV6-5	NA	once	TGTGCCAGCAGTTACAGTGGTGAGGGGGCCTACAATGAGCAGTTCTTC	CASSYSGEGAYNEQFF
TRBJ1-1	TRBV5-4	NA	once	TGTGCCAGCAGCTTTGTGACCGAACTACCGAACACTGAAGCTTTCTTT	CASSFVTELPNTEAFF
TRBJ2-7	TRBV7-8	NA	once	TGTGCCAGCAGCTTTCATTCTAACTACGAGCAGTACTTC	CASSFHSNYEQYF
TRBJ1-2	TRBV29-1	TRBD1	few	TGCAGCGTGGGGAGGACAGGGGGACGCTATGGCTACACCTTC	CSVGRTGGRYGYTF
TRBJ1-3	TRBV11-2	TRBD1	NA	TGTGCCAGCAGCTTCGGACAGGGGCCCGGAAACACCATATATTTT	CASSFGQGPGNTIYF
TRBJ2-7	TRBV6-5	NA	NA	TGTGCCAGCAGTTTCGGCCAGGGGTCCGCCTACGAGCAGTACTTC	CASSFGQGSAYEQYF
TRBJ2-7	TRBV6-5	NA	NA	TGTGCCAGCAGTGAATCAGACGACAGGCTCGAGCAGTACTTC	CASSESDDRLEQYF
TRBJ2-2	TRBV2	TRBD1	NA	TGTGCCAGCGACAGGGCGGCCGGCGGGGAGCTGTTTTTT	CASDRAAGGELFF
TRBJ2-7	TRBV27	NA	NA	TGTGCCAGCAGTTTAGGGCGGACCTACGAGCAGTACTTC	CASSLGRTYEQYF
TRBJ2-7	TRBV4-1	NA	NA	TGCGCCAGCACCTTTCGGCTAACTAGCACAACCTACGAGCAGTACTTC	CASTFRLTSTTYEQYF
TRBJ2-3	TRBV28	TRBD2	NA	TGTGCCAGCAGTTTATGGACTAGCGGAACTAGCACAGATACGCAGTATTTT	CASSLWTSGTSTDTQYF
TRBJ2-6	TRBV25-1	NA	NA	TGTGCCAGCACGGGCCGGGCGCTCTCTGGGGCCAACGTCCTGACTTTC	CASTGRALSGANVLTF
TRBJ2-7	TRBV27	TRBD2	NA	TGTGCCAGCAGTCTGACTAGCGGGAGTTTATACGAGCAGTACTTC	CASSLTSGSLYEQYF
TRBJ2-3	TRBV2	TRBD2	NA	TGTGCCAGCAGTGAAAGGAGCGGGAGGGCCAAAGATACGCAGTATTTT	CASSERSGRAKDTQYF
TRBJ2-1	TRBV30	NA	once	TGTGCCTGGATGTGGGAGGACCCCCATGAGCAGTTCTTC	CAWMWEDPHEQFF
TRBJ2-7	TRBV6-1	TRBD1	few	TGTGCCACCCCCCTGCCGGGACAGAGCTATGGACAGTACTTC	CATPLPGQSYGQYF
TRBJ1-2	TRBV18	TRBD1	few	TGTGCCAGCTCATCTACAGGGGCAATGTGGTATGGCTACACCTTC	CASSSTGAMWYGYTF
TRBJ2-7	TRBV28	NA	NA	TGTGCCAGCGAGGGGACGGCCAGCTCCTACGAGCAGTACTTC	CASEGTASSYEQYF
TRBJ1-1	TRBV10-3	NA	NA	TGTGCCATCAGTGAAGGGGGGTTCGAAGACACTGAAGCTTTCTTT	CAISEGGFEDTEAFF
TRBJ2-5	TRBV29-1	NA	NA	TGCAGCGTTGAAATTCTTGCAGAGACCCAGTACTTC	CSVEILAETQYF
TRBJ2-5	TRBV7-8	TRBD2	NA	TGTGCCAGCAGCCTGACCGGGACTAGTAGTCAAGAGACCCAGTACTTC	CASSLTGTSSQETQYF